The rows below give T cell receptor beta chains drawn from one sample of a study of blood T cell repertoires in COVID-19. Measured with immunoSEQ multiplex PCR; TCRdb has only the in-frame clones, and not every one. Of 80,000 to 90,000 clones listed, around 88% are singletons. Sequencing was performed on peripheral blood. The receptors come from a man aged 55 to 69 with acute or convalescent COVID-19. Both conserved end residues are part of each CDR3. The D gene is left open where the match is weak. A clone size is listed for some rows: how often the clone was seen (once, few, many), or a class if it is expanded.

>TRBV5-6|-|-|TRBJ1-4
CASSLVDNREKLFF
TGTGCCAGCAGCTTGGTAGACAATAGGGAAAAACTGTTTTTT
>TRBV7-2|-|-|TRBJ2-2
CASSLRPHGGPVTGELFF
TGTGCCAGCAGCTTAAGGCCCCACGGGGGGCCGGTAACCGGGGAGCTGTTTTTT
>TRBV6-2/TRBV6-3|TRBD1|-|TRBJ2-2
CASSYRTGTGELFF
TGTGCCAGCAGTTACAGGACAGGGACCGGGGAGCTGTTTTTT
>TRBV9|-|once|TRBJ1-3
CASSAPRGSSGNTIYF
TGTGCCAGCAGCGCGCCAAGGGGAAGCTCTGGAAACACCATATATTTT
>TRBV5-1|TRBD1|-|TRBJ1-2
CASSLGTGQDGYTF
TGCGCCAGCAGCTTAGGGACAGGCCAGGATGGCTACACCTTC
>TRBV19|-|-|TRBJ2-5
CASSIGRQIQETQYF
TGTGCCAGTAGTATAGGGCGACAGATACAAGAGACCCAGTACTTC
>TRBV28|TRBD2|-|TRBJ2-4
CASSPWGSGGSGSENIQYF
TGTGCCAGCAGCCCCTGGGGTAGCGGGGGCTCCGGGTCCGAAAACATTCAGTACTTC
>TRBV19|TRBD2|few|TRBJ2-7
CASSIQLAGAAEQYF
TGTGCCAGTAGTATACAGCTAGCGGGGGCTGCCGAGCAGTACTTC
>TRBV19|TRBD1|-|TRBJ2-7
CASSVRDRGYEQYF
TGTGCCAGTAGTGTCCGGGACAGGGGATACGAGCAGTACTTC
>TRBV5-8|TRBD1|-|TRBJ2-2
CASSLSRQGAGTGELFF
TGTGCCAGCAGCTTATCTCGACAGGGGGCGGGCACCGGGGAGCTGTTTTTT
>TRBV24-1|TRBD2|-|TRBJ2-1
CATSDALAGSYNEQFF
TGTGCCACCAGTGACGCCCTAGCGGGCTCCTACAATGAGCAGTTCTTC
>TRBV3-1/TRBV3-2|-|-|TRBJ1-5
CASSQDVQDNQPQHF
TGTGCCAGCAGCCAAGATGTCCAGGACAATCAGCCCCAGCATTTT
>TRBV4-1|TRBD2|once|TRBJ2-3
CASSPNGRGGDTQYF
TGCGCCAGCAGCCCAAACGGGCGGGGGGGGGATACGCAGTATTTT
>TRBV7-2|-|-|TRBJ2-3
CASSFGGGPHSDTQYF
TGTGCCAGCAGCTTTGGGGGGGGGCCTCATTCAGATACGCAGTATTTT
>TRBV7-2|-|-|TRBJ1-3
CASSLAGQGNTIYF
TGTGCCAGCAGCTTAGCGGGGCAGGGAAACACCATATATTTT
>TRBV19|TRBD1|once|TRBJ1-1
CASSLTGVNTEAFF
TGTGCCAGTAGTTTGACAGGGGTGAACACTGAAGCTTTCTTT
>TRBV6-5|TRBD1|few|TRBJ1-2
CASSYSDRDGYTF
TGTGCCAGCAGTTACTCGGACAGGGATGGCTACACCTTC
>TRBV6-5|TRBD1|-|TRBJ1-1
CASSSAYRGQAFF
TGTGCCAGCAGTTCCGCCTACAGGGGACAAGCTTTCTTT
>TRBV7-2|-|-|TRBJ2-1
CASSLELVAEQFF
TGTGCCAGCAGCTTAGAATTGGTTGCGGAGCAGTTCTTC
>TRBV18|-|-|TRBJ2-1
CASSPTGYEQFF
TGTGCCAGCTCACCAACAGGGTATGAGCAGTTCTTC
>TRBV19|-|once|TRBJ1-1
CASNPLGWGGDTEAFF
TGTGCCAGTAATCCCCTCGGGTGGGGAGGGGACACTGAAGCTTTCTTT
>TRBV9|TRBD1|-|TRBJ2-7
CASSVGQGVYEQYF
TGTGCCAGCAGCGTGGGGCAGGGGGTTTACGAGCAGTACTTC
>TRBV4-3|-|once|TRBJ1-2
CASSQDSTAPYHGYTF
TGCGCCAGCAGCCAAGATTCGACAGCACCATATCATGGCTACACCTTC
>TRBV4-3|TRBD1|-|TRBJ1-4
CASSHNGQGEQKLFF
TGCGCCAGCAGCCACAATGGACAGGGGGAGCAAAAACTGTTTTTT
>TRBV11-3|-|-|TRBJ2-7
CASSAGLFSAF
TGTGCCAGCAGCGCGGGACTCTTCTCGGCATTC
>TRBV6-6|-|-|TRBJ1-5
CASALADNQPQHF
TGTGCCAGCGCCTTGGCAGACAATCAGCCCCAGCATTTT
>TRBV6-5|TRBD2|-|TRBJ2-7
CASHGLAGASYEQYF
TGTGCCAGCCACGGACTAGCGGGGGCCTCCTACGAGCAGTACTTC
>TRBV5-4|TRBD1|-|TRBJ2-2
CASKPGTGIPGELFF
TGTGCCAGCAAGCCCGGGACAGGAATTCCCGGGGAGCTGTTTTTT
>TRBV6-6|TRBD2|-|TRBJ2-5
CASKPGSRGDIETQYF
TGTGCCAGCAAACCGGGTTCGCGGGGGGATATAGAGACCCAGTACTTC